These T cell receptor beta chains were read from a single sample in a study of cytomegalovirus exposure and HLA in healthy donors. This table comes from immunoSEQ multiplex PCR, and its TCRdb copy is limited to in-frame clones, with some not included. The sample holds roughly 130,000 clones, 70% to 85% seen once. Sequenced sample: PBMCs. The receptor set was obtained from a woman between 18 and 29 years old in good health and CMV-seropositive. The CDR3 runs from the conserved cysteine through the conserved F or W. Each record gives: J gene, clone size, D gene, V gene, CDR3 DNA, CDR3 protein. A D gene is named only where the DNA matches it firmly. Expanded clones are given a class, and other clones once, few, many or no size at all.

j_call: TRBJ2-3
clone_size: .
d_call: .
v_call: TRBV6-1
cdr3_nt: TGTGCCAGCAGTGATTCAAGCGGTCTAGGAGATACGCAGTATTTT
cdr3_aa: CASSDSSGLGDTQYF

j_call: TRBJ1-2
clone_size: .
d_call: TRBD1
v_call: TRBV6-1
cdr3_nt: TGTGCCAGCAGTCTGACAGGGGGCGCCTATGGCTACACCTTC
cdr3_aa: CASSLTGGAYGYTF

j_call: TRBJ1-1
clone_size: .
d_call: .
v_call: TRBV27
cdr3_nt: TGTGCCAGCAGTTTATTATCGGGTGCTGAAGCTTTCTTT
cdr3_aa: CASSLLSGAEAFF

j_call: TRBJ1-3
clone_size: .
d_call: .
v_call: TRBV2
cdr3_nt: TGTGCCAGCAGTCTGGGGGCCTCTGGAAACACCATATATTTT
cdr3_aa: CASSLGASGNTIYF

j_call: TRBJ2-5
clone_size: .
d_call: .
v_call: TRBV5-1
cdr3_nt: TGCGCCAGCAGCTACAGGGGGGGTCAAGAGACCCAGTACTTC
cdr3_aa: CASSYRGGQETQYF

j_call: TRBJ2-3
clone_size: .
d_call: .
v_call: TRBV5-3
cdr3_nt: TGTGCCAGAAGCTACCGACTGACGGGGGTACGAGAGCAGTATTTT
cdr3_aa: CARSYRLTGVREQYF

j_call: TRBJ1-1
clone_size: .
d_call: .
v_call: TRBV11-2
cdr3_nt: TGTGCCAGCAGCTCAGACTATCAGGGGAACACTGAAGCTTTCTTT
cdr3_aa: CASSSDYQGNTEAFF

j_call: TRBJ2-5
clone_size: .
d_call: .
v_call: TRBV7-2
cdr3_nt: TGTGCCAGCAGCTTACCATTACAGGGAGCTCACTTAGTCCAAGAGACCCAGTACTTC
cdr3_aa: CASSLPLQGAHLVQETQYF

j_call: TRBJ1-5
clone_size: .
d_call: TRBD1
v_call: TRBV28
cdr3_nt: TGTGCCAGCAGTTTCGGGGGCAGGGGGAATCAGCCCCAGCATTTT
cdr3_aa: CASSFGGRGNQPQHF

j_call: TRBJ2-3
clone_size: .
d_call: .
v_call: TRBV6-5
cdr3_nt: TGTGCCAGCAGTTACGGGGCTCTAGGTTCAGATACGCAGTATTTT
cdr3_aa: CASSYGALGSDTQYF

j_call: TRBJ1-1
clone_size: .
d_call: .
v_call: TRBV6-1
cdr3_nt: TGTGCCAGCAGGACCGACCCTGGAGAGGACACTGAAGCTTTCTTT
cdr3_aa: CASRTDPGEDTEAFF

j_call: TRBJ1-1
clone_size: once
d_call: .
v_call: TRBV6-5
cdr3_nt: TGTGCCAGCAGTTACTCATGGGCGGGAGGTGGAGCTTTCTTT
cdr3_aa: CASSYSWAGGGAFF

j_call: TRBJ2-2
clone_size: few
d_call: TRBD1
v_call: TRBV5-1
cdr3_nt: TGCGCCAGCAGCTTCGGACAGGGCAGTCCCGGGGAGCTGTTTTTT
cdr3_aa: CASSFGQGSPGELFF

j_call: TRBJ1-3
clone_size: .
d_call: .
v_call: TRBV7-9
cdr3_nt: TGTGCCAGCAGCTTTGAGAGCTCTGGAAACACCATATATTTT
cdr3_aa: CASSFESSGNTIYF

j_call: TRBJ1-1
clone_size: .
d_call: .
v_call: TRBV18
cdr3_nt: TGTGCCAGCTCACCTAACGAGTTTGAGGCGGGGACTGAAGCTTTCTTT
cdr3_aa: CASSPNEFEAGTEAFF

j_call: TRBJ1-5
clone_size: once
d_call: .
v_call: TRBV4-1
cdr3_nt: TGCGCCAGCAGCCTAGCCCCCTTCTTCGATGGGCCCCAGCATTTT
cdr3_aa: CASSLAPFFDGPQHF

j_call: TRBJ2-5
clone_size: .
d_call: TRBD2
v_call: TRBV5-6
cdr3_nt: TGTGCCAGCAGCTTCTTAAACGCGGGGGGCCTAATGGGGCAAGAGACCCAGTACTTC
cdr3_aa: CASSFLNAGGLMGQETQYF

j_call: TRBJ1-2
clone_size: .
d_call: TRBD1
v_call: TRBV7-9
cdr3_nt: TGTTCCAGCAGCTTGGGAGACAGGGTTGGATGGGGCTACACCTTC
cdr3_aa: CSSSLGDRVGWGYTF

j_call: TRBJ1-1
clone_size: .
d_call: TRBD1
v_call: TRBV28
cdr3_nt: TGTGCCAGCAGTCCGGTACAGGGGAGGACTGAAGCTTTCTTT
cdr3_aa: CASSPVQGRTEAFF

j_call: TRBJ2-7
clone_size: .
d_call: TRBD1
v_call: TRBV28
cdr3_nt: TGTGCCAGCTATCCGGGACAGGGGGTCTCCGAGCAGTACTTC
cdr3_aa: CASYPGQGVSEQYF

j_call: TRBJ1-6
clone_size: once
d_call: .
v_call: TRBV2
cdr3_nt: TGTGCCAGCAGTAAACAGGAAATTTATAATTCACCCCTCCACTTT
cdr3_aa: CASSKQEIYNSPLHF

j_call: TRBJ2-5
clone_size: few
d_call: .
v_call: TRBV5-4
cdr3_nt: TGTGCCAGCAGCCGGCTAGCATCTGGGGAGACCCAGTACTTC
cdr3_aa: CASSRLASGETQYF

j_call: TRBJ1-2
clone_size: .
d_call: TRBD1
v_call: TRBV29-1
cdr3_nt: TGCAGCTTCTCAGGGGGGTCTGACTATGGCTACACCTTC
cdr3_aa: CSFSGGSDYGYTF

j_call: TRBJ2-7
clone_size: once
d_call: .
v_call: TRBV29-1
cdr3_nt: TGCAGCGTTGAAGATGGGGTAAGGCGGGGGCCCACGTCCAACGAGCAGTACTTC
cdr3_aa: CSVEDGVRRGPTSNEQYF

j_call: TRBJ2-3
clone_size: .
d_call: .
v_call: TRBV27
cdr3_nt: TGTGCCAGCAGCCCCTCGACAGGTCCAGCCCCAGATACGCAGTATTTT
cdr3_aa: CASSPSTGPAPDTQYF

j_call: TRBJ2-1
clone_size: .
d_call: TRBD2
v_call: TRBV2
cdr3_nt: TGTGCCAGCAGAGGGACTAGCGGGGGGGCCCTTGAGCAGTTCTTC
cdr3_aa: CASRGTSGGALEQFF

j_call: TRBJ2-1
clone_size: .
d_call: .
v_call: TRBV29-1
cdr3_nt: TGCAGCGGACTCGGGACACTCAGACACCATGAGCAGTTCTTC
cdr3_aa: CSGLGTLRHHEQFF

j_call: TRBJ1-1
clone_size: .
d_call: .
v_call: TRBV7-2
cdr3_nt: TGTGCCAGCAGCTCCACAGACAACACTGAAGCTTTCTTT
cdr3_aa: CASSSTDNTEAFF

j_call: TRBJ1-5
clone_size: .
d_call: .
v_call: TRBV27
cdr3_nt: TGTGCCAGCAGTTTCCTGGGGGCTCAGCCCCAGCATTTT
cdr3_aa: CASSFLGAQPQHF

j_call: TRBJ2-3
clone_size: few
d_call: TRBD2
v_call: TRBV11-2
cdr3_nt: TGTGCCAGCAGCCCGAAGACTAGCGGCAGAGATACGCAGTATTTT
cdr3_aa: CASSPKTSGRDTQYF

j_call: TRBJ2-5
clone_size: few
d_call: .
v_call: TRBV7-3
cdr3_nt: TGTGCCAGCAGCTCCCGAGAGCGGGAGACCCAGTACTTC
cdr3_aa: CASSSRERETQYF

j_call: TRBJ2-7
clone_size: few
d_call: TRBD1
v_call: TRBV18
cdr3_nt: TGTGCCAGCTCATCGACAGGGGGTCCCAACGAGCAGTACTTC
cdr3_aa: CASSSTGGPNEQYF

j_call: TRBJ2-7
clone_size: few
d_call: TRBD2
v_call: TRBV6-1
cdr3_nt: TGTGCCAGCAGTAGCGGGGGGGCAAACGAGCAGTACTTC
cdr3_aa: CASSSGGANEQYF

j_call: TRBJ1-2
clone_size: once
d_call: .
v_call: TRBV10-1
cdr3_nt: TGCGCCAGCAGTAGACAGGCCTCCTATGGCTACACCTTC
cdr3_aa: CASSRQASYGYTF

j_call: TRBJ1-2
clone_size: .
d_call: .
v_call: TRBV13
cdr3_nt: TGTGCCAGCAGTTGGTCCTGGGGCGACTATGGCTACACCTTC
cdr3_aa: CASSWSWGDYGYTF

j_call: TRBJ2-7
clone_size: .
d_call: TRBD1
v_call: TRBV6-6
cdr3_nt: TGTGCCAGCAGTGATCTGGGGACAGGGGTTTTCGAGCAGTACTTC
cdr3_aa: CASSDLGTGVFEQYF

j_call: TRBJ1-4
clone_size: .
d_call: .
v_call: TRBV6-1
cdr3_nt: TGTGCCAGCAGTCTTCTCGGTCCAACTAATGAAAAACTGTTTTTT
cdr3_aa: CASSLLGPTNEKLFF

j_call: TRBJ1-5
clone_size: .
d_call: .
v_call: TRBV7-9
cdr3_nt: TGTTCCAGCAGCTTATGGGCCGATCAGCCCCAGCATTTT
cdr3_aa: CSSSLWADQPQHF

j_call: TRBJ1-1
clone_size: .
d_call: .
v_call: TRBV6-1
cdr3_nt: TGTGCCAGCAGTGCGGGGGACCGGGGGGCCAGATTT
cdr3_aa: CASSAGDRGARF

j_call: TRBJ1-1
clone_size: .
d_call: TRBD1
v_call: TRBV5-1
cdr3_nt: TGCGCCAGCAGCTTGGGGGACACAGGGGGCCACACTGAAGCTTTCTTT
cdr3_aa: CASSLGDTGGHTEAFF

j_call: TRBJ2-5
clone_size: .
d_call: .
v_call: TRBV4-2
cdr3_nt: TGTGCCAGCAGCCCGACGGGGGGCTTCGAGACCCAGTACTTC
cdr3_aa: CASSPTGGFETQYF

j_call: TRBJ1-5
clone_size: .
d_call: TRBD1
v_call: TRBV18
cdr3_nt: TGTGCCAGCTCATCGGGACAGGGGGCAGGGAATCAGCCCCAGCATTTT
cdr3_aa: CASSSGQGAGNQPQHF

j_call: TRBJ1-4
clone_size: .
d_call: TRBD1
v_call: TRBV6-5
cdr3_nt: TGTGCCAGCAACCACAGGGGGCGCAATGAAAAACTGTTTTTT
cdr3_aa: CASNHRGRNEKLFF

j_call: TRBJ2-1
clone_size: .
d_call: .
v_call: TRBV11-2
cdr3_nt: TGTGCCAGCACGCTACGGGACACAACATTGAATGAGCAGTTCTTC
cdr3_aa: CASTLRDTTLNEQFF

j_call: TRBJ2-3
clone_size: .
d_call: .
v_call: TRBV1
cdr3_nt: TGCACCAGCAGCCAAAGGCGGGGGGGAACAGATACGCAGTATTTT
cdr3_aa: CTSSQRRGGTDTQYF

j_call: TRBJ1-5
clone_size: .
d_call: .
v_call: TRBV7-2
cdr3_nt: TGTGCCAGCAGCCAGGGGTTTCAGCCCCAGCATTTT
cdr3_aa: CASSQGFQPQHF

j_call: TRBJ2-3
clone_size: .
d_call: .
v_call: TRBV27
cdr3_nt: TGTGCCAGCAGAAAGGGACTTAGCACAGATACGCAGTATTTT
cdr3_aa: CASRKGLSTDTQYF

j_call: TRBJ2-3
clone_size: once
d_call: TRBD1
v_call: TRBV11-2
cdr3_nt: TGTGCCAGCAGCCCAGGGACAGGCCAAGGGACGCAGTATTTT
cdr3_aa: CASSPGTGQGTQYF

j_call: TRBJ2-3
clone_size: .
d_call: .
v_call: TRBV28
cdr3_nt: TGTGCCAGCGGGCCCCTTTTTCGAGCTAGCACAGATACGCAGTATTTT
cdr3_aa: CASGPLFRASTDTQYF

j_call: TRBJ1-3
clone_size: few
d_call: TRBD1
v_call: TRBV6-5
cdr3_nt: TGTGCCAGCAGTTACACCGGGGACAGCTCTGGAAACACCATATATTTT
cdr3_aa: CASSYTGDSSGNTIYF

j_call: TRBJ2-2
clone_size: .
d_call: .
v_call: TRBV5-1
cdr3_nt: TGCGCCAGCAACCACAGAGGGGGGGCCGGGGAGCTGTTTTTT
cdr3_aa: CASNHRGGAGELFF

j_call: TRBJ1-1
clone_size: .
d_call: .
v_call: TRBV30
cdr3_nt: TGTGCCTGGAGCCCTGGGGGGATCACTGAAGCTTTCTTT
cdr3_aa: CAWSPGGITEAFF

j_call: TRBJ2-5
clone_size: .
d_call: .
v_call: TRBV18
cdr3_nt: TGTGCCAGCTCCCCCCGAGAGACCCAGTACTTC
cdr3_aa: CASSPRETQYF

j_call: TRBJ2-5
clone_size: .
d_call: TRBD2
v_call: TRBV6-1
cdr3_nt: TGTGCCAGCAGCGAACTAGCGGTACAAGAGACCCAGTACTTC
cdr3_aa: CASSELAVQETQYF

j_call: TRBJ2-1
clone_size: .
d_call: TRBD2
v_call: TRBV7-2
cdr3_nt: TGTGCCAGCAGCTTCGGACTAGCTAGAGAGCAGTTCTTC
cdr3_aa: CASSFGLAREQFF

j_call: TRBJ1-6
clone_size: .
d_call: TRBD1
v_call: TRBV5-1
cdr3_nt: TGCGCCAGCAGTCCCAGGGGGGATGATTCACCCCTCCACTTT
cdr3_aa: CASSPRGDDSPLHF

j_call: TRBJ1-2
clone_size: .
d_call: .
v_call: TRBV6-5
cdr3_nt: TGTGCCAGCAGTAAACAGGGCCCAAACAGCTACACCTTC
cdr3_aa: CASSKQGPNSYTF